This T cell receptor beta chain was identified during a study of blood T cell repertoires in COVID-19. Study details: Material from acute and convalescent COVID-19 was sourced from the United States, Italy and Spain. Sources were T cells, B-cell-depleted T cells, or PBMCs; the material itself was cDNA or gDNA.

Per the study methods: Reference gene primers were amplified, and this amplification served to estimate nucleated cell counts. Assay used: immunoSEQ multiplex PCR; TCRdb lists only in-frame clones, some missing. V and J calls and clone size come straight from that table; D and trimming were deduced from the DNA. The sample has a few hundred thousand clones; roughly 80% are singletons. This clone has a single count. CDR1 LNHDA and CDR2 SQIVND come from the germline V gene (reference sequence). The germline V and J ends were trimmed by 8 bases and 0 bases, with 14 bases remaining between them. CDR3 length equals 15 residues.

This TCR came from a woman in her twenties or thirties who had recovered from COVID-19. Sequenced material: peripheral blood. V gene TRBV19 combines with J gene TRBJ2-1; D is perhaps TRBD2 (6 bases). The CDR3: CASSFSRGSYNEQFF. The CDR3, as DNA: TGTGCCAGTTCTTTCTCGCGGGGCTCCTACAATGAGCAGTTCTTC.